The present entry profiles one T cell receptor (beta chain) with its context. Its antigen remains unknown. Depending on availability, patient cells were bead-separated fractions or unselected PBMC. The protocol was immunoSEQ multiplex PCR, while the TCRdb copy is restricted to in-frame clones and leaves out a portion. This sample has several thousand clones; less than 80% occur once, and the top ten carry about 1.9%. The sample is drawn from a study of STAT5B mutations in CD4+ large granular lymphocyte leukemia. Study in general: CD8+ depletion followed by anti-CD4 microbead selection was applied to cryopreserved cells.

Whole-study findings and limits: Only five or six CD4-sorted patient samples were compared with healthy controls for clonality. Main leukemic clonotypes were patient-specific, but around 25% appeared at low frequency elsewhere.

This clonotype was obtained from a woman in her 70s with CD4+ T-cell large granular lymphocyte leukemia. Sequences were obtained from PBMCs.

The CDR3 loop is CASRDLRGANVLTF. CDR3 in DNA: TGCGCCAGCAGGGACTTACGTGGGGCCAACGTCCTGACTTTC. This chain uses TRBV5-1 with TRBJ2-6, with D maybe TRBD2 (5 bases). Deletions cut 5 bases from V and 3 bases from J, with 9 bases between. CDR1 SGHRS and CDR2 YFSETQ come from the germline V gene. The CDR3 consists of 14 residues.